This T cell receptor beta chain was sequenced in a study of T cells in Graves' hyperthyroidism and ophthalmopathy. Looking at the study overall: Peripheral blood collection took place at initial diagnosis, before any treatment.

This CDR3 is built from 12 residues. Germline V lookup: CDR1 SGHAT, CDR2 FQNNGV. From RNA transcripts, TCR beta CDR3 regions were amplified. The study used the HTBI primer set for a first-round RT-PCR of the TCR CDR3. TCRdb recomputed calls from the multiplex PCR reads with MiXCR, one row per CDR3 protein. The sample has 750,000 to 900,000 distinct CDR3 sequences, 38% seen once. Comment on this clonotype: Being one base from a much bigger clone, this may be a read error.

What was sequenced was blood. The sequence was obtained from a man in his late teens or twenties with Graves' hyperthyroidism. This rearrangement joins TRBV11-2 to TRBJ2-7; D is undetermined. Here the CDR3 DNA reads TGTTCCAGCAGCTTAGATGCCGGGGAGCAGTACTTC. Translated, it gives CSSSLDAGEQYF.